The rows below give T cell receptor beta chains drawn from one sample of a study of metastatic and nonmetastatic thyroid tumors. MiXCR re-clonotyped the PCR reads for TCRdb. This table holds thousands of clones, roughly 18% found once. Material for sequencing was adjacent normal tissue. These receptors came from a female donor with papillary thyroid cancer or a benign thyroid nodule (not recorded which). Some clones in this sample may be carry-over from other donors' samples. CDR3s include the opening cysteine and the closing phenylalanine or tryptophan. D genes are given only for firm matches. Expanded clones are given a class, and other clones once, few, many or no size at all.

>TRBV28|TRBD1|TRBJ1-2|few
CASYLQGASYGYTF
TGTGCCAGCTACCTTCAGGGGGCGAGTTATGGCTACACCTTC
>TRBV9|TRBD1|TRBJ1-4|.
CASSPGQGTSNEKLFF
TGTGCCAGCAGCCCGGGACAGGGAACGTCTAATGAAAAACTGTTTTTT
>TRBV28|TRBD1|TRBJ2-2|medium-sized
CASSLYGQGGNTGELFF
TGTGCCAGCAGTTTATACGGACAGGGGGGGAACACCGGGGAGCTGTTTTTT
>TRBV10-2|.|TRBJ2-3|medium-sized
CASSERNRGTDTQYF
TGCGCCAGCAGTGAGAGGAATCGAGGCACAGATACGCAGTATTTT
>TRBV6-2/TRBV6-3|TRBD1|TRBJ1-6|.
CASVTGGNPPLHF
TGTGCCAGCGTGACAGGGGGAAATCCGCCCCTCCACTTT
>TRBV12-3/TRBV12-4|TRBD1|TRBJ2-7|.
CASGSLGRGLYEQYF
TGTGCCAGCGGTTCGCTGGGCAGGGGGCTCTACGAGCAGTACTTC
>TRBV5-1|TRBD1|TRBJ1-2|medium-sized
CASSGTGAYGYTF
TGCGCCAGCTCAGGGACAGGCGCATATGGCTACACCTTC
>TRBV7-2|.|TRBJ1-2|.
CASSLGVGVYGYTF
TGTGCCAGCAGCTTAGGGGTTGGGGTATATGGCTACACCTTC
>TRBV7-8|TRBD1|TRBJ1-6|medium-sized
CASSSDRDSPLHF
TGTGCCAGCAGCTCTGACAGGGACTCACCCCTCCACTTT
>TRBV6-1|.|TRBJ2-5|few
CASSESGRGCKTQYF
TGTGCCAGCAGTGAGTCCGGAAGGGGCTGTAAGACCCAGTACTTC
>TRBV2|TRBD1|TRBJ1-6|few
CANGDRGYSPLHF
TGTGCCAATGGGGACAGGGGATACTCACCCCTCCACTTT
>TRBV12-3/TRBV12-4|TRBD1|TRBJ1-2|large
CASSFHPGQGRSGYTF
TGTGCCAGCAGTTTTCATCCGGGACAGGGTCGGAGTGGCTACACCTTC
>TRBV6-4|.|TRBJ2-2|.
CASSIDGSLTSTGELFF
TGTGCCAGCAGTATTGACGGATCCTTGACCTCCACCGGGGAGCTGTTTTTT
>TRBV6-5|.|TRBJ1-1|.
CASSYSPTGTWGTEAFF
TGTGCCAGCAGTTACTCCCCCACCGGTACATGGGGCACTGAAGCTTTCTTT
>TRBV27|.|TRBJ2-3|.
CASSLKLSTDTQYF
TGTGCCAGCAGTTTAAAGCTTAGCACAGATACGCAGTATTTT
>TRBV5-8|.|TRBJ2-5|.
CASINIQETQYF
TGTGCCAGCATCAATATCCAAGAGACCCAGTACTTC
>TRBV5-1|.|TRBJ2-2|.
CASSSRTLNTGELFF
TGCGCCAGCAGCTCCAGGACTCTGAACACCGGGGAGCTGTTTTTT
>TRBV12-3/TRBV12-4|TRBD2|TRBJ2-1|.
CASRRTSGSLDEQFF
TGTGCCAGCAGAAGGACTAGCGGGAGTTTGGATGAGCAGTTCTTC
>TRBV6-1|TRBD2|TRBJ2-1|.
CASSELAAYNEQFF
TGTGCCAGCAGTGAACTAGCGGCATACAATGAGCAGTTCTTC
>TRBV3-1|.|TRBJ2-6|many
CASSQDQGRGGGANVLTF
TGTGCCAGCAGCCAAGATCAAGGCAGGGGAGGTGGGGCCAACGTCCTGACTTTC
>TRBV5-4|TRBD2|TRBJ2-5|many
CASSLGLGGLGNGETQYF
TGTGCCAGCAGCTTGGGGCTCGGTGGACTAGGCAATGGGGAGACCCAGTACTTC
>TRBV5-1|.|TRBJ1-6|large
CASSFSPGADSPLHF
TGCGCCAGCAGCTTCTCTCCGGGGGCGGATTCACCCCTCCACTTT
>TRBV10-3|.|TRBJ1-2|medium-sized
CAISESVDPGRYGYTF
TGTGCCATCAGTGAGTCGGTCGACCCAGGGAGGTATGGCTACACCTTC
>TRBV30|.|TRBJ2-7|large
CASAQKGTHEQYF
TGTGCCTCCGCCCAGAAAGGGACCCACGAGCAGTACTTC
>TRBV6-2/TRBV6-3|.|TRBJ1-1|.
CASSYEGGGSEAFF
TGTGCCAGCAGTTACGAGGGTGGTGGATCTGAAGCTTTCTTT
>TRBV28|TRBD2|TRBJ2-1|.
CASSFSLAGGPSGYNEQFF
TGTGCCAGCAGTTTCTCTCTAGCGGGAGGGCCCTCCGGCTACAATGAGCAGTTCTTC
>TRBV20-1|.|TRBJ1-6|.
CSAHSSTGANSPLHF
TGCAGTGCCCACTCCTCGACAGGTGCTAATTCACCCCTCCACTTT
>TRBV5-5|.|TRBJ1-1|.
CASIRIGTEAFF
TGTGCCAGCATAAGAATTGGCACCGAAGCTTTCTTT
>TRBV6-1|TRBD1|TRBJ2-7|.
CASSEAGTGGYEQYF
TGTGCCAGCAGTGAAGCCGGGACAGGGGGCTACGAGCAGTACTTC
>TRBV6-5|TRBD1|TRBJ2-7|.
CASSHSGTGSSYEQYF
TGTGCCAGCAGTCACTCCGGGACAGGGAGCTCCTACGAGCAGTACTTC
>TRBV12-3/TRBV12-4|.|TRBJ2-3|few
CASSSAHKDTQYF
TGTGCCAGCAGTTCCGCCCACAAAGATACGCAGTATTTT
>TRBV6-5|TRBD1|TRBJ1-2|large
CASSYPLDRGTYGYTF
TGTGCCAGCAGTTACCCTCTGGACAGGGGAACGTATGGCTACACCTTC
>TRBV19|.|TRBJ2-5|.
CASSIPSGPGETQYF
TGTGCCAGTAGTATCCCCTCAGGGCCAGGAGAGACCCAGTACTTC
>TRBV20-1|TRBD2|TRBJ2-1|medium-sized
CSEARGNNEQFF
TGCAGTGAGGCGCGGGGGAACAATGAGCAGTTCTTC
>TRBV30|.|TRBJ1-5|once
CACGYGLNQPQHF
TGTGCCTGTGGGTACGGACTAAATCAGCCCCAGCATTTT
>TRBV6-1|.|TRBJ2-3|medium-sized
CASKWLQVGADTQYF
TGTGCCAGCAAGTGGTTACAGGTTGGCGCAGATACGCAGTATTTT
>TRBV12-3/TRBV12-4|.|TRBJ2-3|medium-sized
CASSLQVEVGDTQYF
TGTGCCAGCAGTTTACAGGTGGAGGTGGGAGATACGCAGTATTTT
>TRBV11-2|.|TRBJ1-6|.
CASSLGQGRNSPLHF
TGTGCCAGCAGCTTAGGGCAGGGGAGGAATTCACCCCTCCACTTT
>TRBV12-3/TRBV12-4|TRBD2|TRBJ2-3|medium-sized
CASNTRWTRSTDTQYF
TGTGCCAGCAACACTAGATGGACTAGGAGCACAGATACGCAGTATTTT